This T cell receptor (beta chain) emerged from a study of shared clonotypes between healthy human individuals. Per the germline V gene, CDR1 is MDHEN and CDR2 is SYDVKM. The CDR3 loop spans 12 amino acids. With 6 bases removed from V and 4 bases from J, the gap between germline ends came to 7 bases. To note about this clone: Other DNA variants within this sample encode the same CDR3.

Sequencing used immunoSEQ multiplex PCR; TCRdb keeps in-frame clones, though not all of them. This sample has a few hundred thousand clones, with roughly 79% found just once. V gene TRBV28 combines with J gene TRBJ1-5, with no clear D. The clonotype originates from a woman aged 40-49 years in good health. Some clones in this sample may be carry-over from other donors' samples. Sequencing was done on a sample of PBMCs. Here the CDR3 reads CASSLLNQPQHF. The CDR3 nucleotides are TGTGCCAGCAGCCTACTGAATCAGCCCCAGCATTTT.